This is a list of T cell receptor beta chains from one sample in a study of shared clonotypes between healthy human individuals. Only in-frame clones appear in the TCRdb table, and some are missing; sequencing was by immunoSEQ multiplex PCR. The data show 2 million to 3 million clones, under 95% seen once. Sequencing was performed on naive CD4+ T cells from PBMCs. These receptors all stem from a man between 18 and 29 years old in good health. Some clones in this sample may be carry-over from other donors' samples. The CDR3 runs from the conserved cysteine through the conserved F or W. The D gene is left open where the match is weak. Expanded clones are given a class, and other clones once, few, many or no size at all.

D	size	V	J	DNA	CDR3
NA	NA	TRBV29-1	TRBJ2-1	TGCAGCGTATCCTCCTACAATGAGCAGTTCTTC	CSVSSYNEQFF
TRBD1	NA	TRBV5-1	TRBJ1-4	TGCGCCAGCAGCTTGGCCAGGGGGGAAATCGGGGATGAAAAACTGTTTTTT	CASSLARGEIGDEKLFF
NA	NA	TRBV4-3	TRBJ1-2	TGCGCCAGCAGCCCCCGCCCACAGGAGGACTATGGCTACACCTTC	CASSPRPQEDYGYTF
TRBD2	NA	TRBV15	TRBJ2-3	TGTGCCACCAGCACTAGCGGGCACACAGATACGCAGTATTTT	CATSTSGHTDTQYF
TRBD1	NA	TRBV25-1	TRBJ1-1	TGTGCCAGCAGAGACCCGGGACAGGGTGCTGCTTTCTTT	CASRDPGQGAAFF
TRBD1	NA	TRBV6-1	TRBJ2-5	TGTGCCAGCAGTGAGAACAGGGGAAGGCAAGAGACCCAGTACTTC	CASSENRGRQETQYF
TRBD1	NA	TRBV6-5	TRBJ1-2	TGTGCCAGCAGTTACTCGACAGGGAGACTGGGTCGTGGCTACACCTTC	CASSYSTGRLGRGYTF
NA	NA	TRBV5-1	TRBJ2-3	TGCGCCAGCAGCTTGGGCGGGACAACTAGCACAGATACGCAGTATTTT	CASSLGGTTSTDTQYF
NA	NA	TRBV28	TRBJ2-1	TGTGCCAGCAGTTTTTGGGCGTACAATGAGCAGTTCTTC	CASSFWAYNEQFF
NA	once	TRBV2	TRBJ2-1	TGTGCCAGCAGGGGGGGTGGCGCGGGATTACACAATGAGCAGTTCTTC	CASRGGGAGLHNEQFF
NA	NA	TRBV28	TRBJ2-7	TGTGCCAGCAAAACGACAGGCCAAGGGACTGCCTACGAGCAGTACTTC	CASKTTGQGTAYEQYF
NA	once	TRBV2	TRBJ1-5	TGTGCCAGCAGTGAAGCCCCCTCTGGTACATATAGCAATCAGCCCCAGCATTTT	CASSEAPSGTYSNQPQHF
NA	NA	TRBV4-1	TRBJ1-5	TGCGCCAGCAGCCAAGTGGGAAGGGGACGGAGCCGCGGGAGTCAGCCCCAGCATTTT	CASSQVGRGRSRGSQPQHF
NA	NA	TRBV30	TRBJ1-1	TGTGCCTCCCGACAGACGAACACTGAAGCTTTCTTT	CASRQTNTEAFF
NA	NA	TRBV2	TRBJ1-3	TGTGCCAGCGGCAGGGGTGCTGGAAACACCATATATTTT	CASGRGAGNTIYF
NA	NA	TRBV15	TRBJ2-7	TGTGCCACCAGCAGGGGGGTCTCCTACGAGCAGTACTTC	CATSRGVSYEQYF
TRBD1	NA	TRBV28	TRBJ1-2	TGTGCCAGCAGTCCGACCGGGGGGGGACAGAACTATGGCTACACCTTC	CASSPTGGGQNYGYTF
NA	NA	TRBV30	TRBJ2-5	TGTGCCTGGGCAGTCGGGAGAGCAGTAGAGACCCAGTACTTC	CAWAVGRAVETQYF
TRBD2	NA	TRBV5-1	TRBJ2-3	TGCGCCAGCAGCTGGAGGGTTAGCGGGGTTAGCACAGATACGCAGTATTTT	CASSWRVSGVSTDTQYF
TRBD2	NA	TRBV10-3	TRBJ2-2	TGTGCCATCAAGCGGGTAGCGGGAGGGCCTGGCGGGGAGCTGTTTTTT	CAIKRVAGGPGGELFF
TRBD1	NA	TRBV18	TRBJ1-5	TGTGCCAGCTCACCGAGCCAGGGGGGTCCTCAGCCCCAGCATTTT	CASSPSQGGPQPQHF
NA	NA	TRBV28	TRBJ1-5	TGTGCCAGCCGTGAACGAGGGAAAGATCAGCCCCAGCATTTT	CASRERGKDQPQHF
NA	once	TRBV4-1	TRBJ2-5	TGCGCCAGCAGCCAAGGAAATATACCCTATTACCAAGAGACCCAGTACTTC	CASSQGNIPYYQETQYF
NA	NA	TRBV27	TRBJ1-1	TGTGCCAGCAGTTTTCGTCCCGTCCCCAGTCCCACTGAAGCTTTCTTT	CASSFRPVPSPTEAFF
TRBD1	NA	TRBV11-2	TRBJ1-4	TGTGCCAGCAGCTTACAGGGGGCGGGTGAAAAACTGTTTTTT	CASSLQGAGEKLFF
NA	NA	TRBV5-1	TRBJ2-1	TGCGCCAGCAGCTTGGCCGACTCCCCCCCAGTGGATGAGCAGTTCTTC	CASSLADSPPVDEQFF
NA	NA	TRBV6-4	TRBJ1-2	TGTGCCAGCACCTACCCTCCGGGACGGAAGTATGGCTACACCTTC	CASTYPPGRKYGYTF
NA	NA	TRBV27	TRBJ1-1	TGTGCCAGCACTTTTAGAGGGCTTGAAGCTTTCTTT	CASTFRGLEAFF
NA	once	TRBV13	TRBJ2-5	TGTGCCAGCAGCTTTGAGGAGACCCAGTACTTC	CASSFEETQYF
TRBD2	NA	TRBV10-3	TRBJ2-1	TGTGCCATTGATGGGACTAGCGGGAAAGTGCTGGGCAATGAGCAGTTCTTC	CAIDGTSGKVLGNEQFF
NA	once	TRBV4-1	TRBJ2-5	TGCGCCAGCAGCCACCTATGGGGAAAAAAGGTGATAGGGGAGTGGGAGCAGTACTTC	CASSHLWGKKVIGEWEQYF
TRBD2	NA	TRBV18	TRBJ2-7	TGTGCCAGCTCACCAGAGACTAGCGGCTACGAGCAGTACTTC	CASSPETSGYEQYF
TRBD2	NA	TRBV9	TRBJ2-3	TGTGCCAGCAGCGTGGGACTAGCCTCAGATACGCAGTATTTT	CASSVGLASDTQYF
TRBD1	NA	TRBV28	TRBJ2-7	TGTGCCAGCAGTCCCCCGACAGGGATCCACGAGCAGTACTTC	CASSPPTGIHEQYF
TRBD2	NA	TRBV5-6	TRBJ2-1	TGTGCCAGCAGCTTGACAGCGGGAGGTCGTAATGAGCAGTTCTTC	CASSLTAGGRNEQFF
NA	once	TRBV28	TRBJ2-1	TGTGCCAGCAGTCGGCAGTTCAATGAGCAGTTCTTC	CASSRQFNEQFF
NA	NA	TRBV30	TRBJ1-5	TGTGCCTGGAGTCCCGCAGTTAGCAATCAGCCCCAGCATTTT	CAWSPAVSNQPQHF
TRBD1	NA	TRBV28	TRBJ2-7	TGTGCCAGCAGGGGACAGCGAGCCTACGAGCAGTACTTC	CASRGQRAYEQYF
NA	NA	TRBV19	TRBJ1-5	TGTGCCAGTAGTATCTGGTCCGGACAGCCTAATCAGCCCCAGCATTTT	CASSIWSGQPNQPQHF
TRBD2	NA	TRBV5-6	TRBJ2-2	TGTGCCAGCAGCCGTAGCGGGAGTCTCACCGGGGAGCTGTTTTTT	CASSRSGSLTGELFF
NA	NA	TRBV6-4	TRBJ2-7	TGTGCCAGCAGTGACTTTCCGGGAGTCCGCTACGAGCAGTACTTC	CASSDFPGVRYEQYF
NA	NA	TRBV19	TRBJ2-3	TGTGCCAGTAGTATTGAGGAAACGGTGGGCACAGATACGCAGTATTTT	CASSIEETVGTDTQYF
NA	NA	TRBV14	TRBJ2-5	TGTGCCAGCAGCCAAGATATCTCGGGAGAGGAGACCCAGTACTTC	CASSQDISGEETQYF